The 16 T cell receptor beta chains reported below all come from one sample, sequenced in a study of post-analysis software for immune sequencing data. Whole-study results and caveats: About five TRBV segments occurring more often in patients than controls included TRBV5-6, TRBV5-1 and TRBV20-1.

Researchers reported that TCR beta cDNA libraries carried unique molecular identifiers. TCRdb ran MiXCR on the PCR reads and lists one entry per CDR3 protein. The sample consists of 380,000 or so distinct CDR3 sequences, around 37% of them appearing once. Antigens for these TCRs are unknown. Sequencing used blood. The receptors shown here come from a girl aged 10 to 17 with multiple sclerosis.

Points on this clonotype: One junction end disagrees with the germline gene, perhaps due to a read error. This chain links TRBV12-3 or TRBV12-4 with TRBJ2-3; D unclear. The CDR3 is 17 amino acids. The CDR3 DNA reads as TGTGCCGGCAGTTTAAATTTTGGCACGCTGGGCACAGATACGCAGTATTTT. Protein: CAGSLNFGTLGTDTQYF.

The chain has TRBV12-3 or TRBV12-4 and TRBJ2-3; TRBD2 is a possible D gene (6 bases). V gave up 7 bases and J gave up 2 bases, with 13 bases separating them. This CDR3 contains 14 residues. The CDR3 is CASTAASVTDTQYF. The DNA for the CDR3 is TGTGCCAGCACGGCGGCTAGCGTCACAGATACGCAGTATTTT.

This clonotype was seen many times. The V call is TRBV10-1, the J call TRBJ2-3; either TRBD1 or TRBD2 may supply D (5 bases each). The CDR3 covers 13 residues. CDR1 WNHNN and CDR2 SYGVQD come from the germline V gene (reference sequence). V lost 6 bases and J 3 bases, leaving 10 bases between the germline ends. The CDR3 reads CASRVWGTDTQYF. The CDR3 nucleotides are TGCGCCAGCAGGGTCTGGGGGACAGATACGCAGTATTTT.

This chain connects TRBV7-6 to TRBJ2-5; the D gene is possibly TRBD1 (6 bases). V dropped 5 bases and J dropped 2 bases, with 15 bases sitting between them. The CDR3 has 15 residues. Germline loops: CDR1 SGHVS, CDR2 FNYEAQ. DNA of the CDR3: TGTGCCAGCAGCCTATACACGGGGACACAAGAGACCCAGTACTTC. This gives the protein CASSLYTGTQETQYF.

This clonotype turned up a few times. The chain uses TRBV4-1 and TRBJ1-2; D remains ambiguous. Trimming took 4 bases from V and 4 from J, leaving 16 bases between them. Germline CDR1 is MGHRA and CDR2 is YSYEKL. The CDR3 totals 15 residues. CDR3 nucleotides: TGCGCCAGCAGCCGCCCTTCTGATAGCATCTATGGCTACACCTTC. Its translation is CASSRPSDSIYGYTF.

Only a few counts were recorded for this clonotype. The J gene is TRBJ2-1, the V gene TRBV9; 14 bases are shared with TRBD2. The CDR3 is 16 amino acids. The V gene end was trimmed by 0 bases and the J gene end by 10 bases; junction bases not matched to a gene: 6. Germline V gene sequence: CDR1 SGDLS, CDR2 YYNGEE. CDR3 protein: CASSVEGTSGGWEQFF. CDR3 in DNA: TGTGCCAGCAGCGTAGAAGGGACTAGCGGGGGTTGGGAGCAGTTCTTC.

The chain recombines TRBV18 with TRBJ2-1; D is uncertain. Germline V CDR1 and CDR2: KGHSH, LQKENI. CDR3 size: 15 residues. Trimming stripped 0 bases from V and 4 bases from J, with 10 bases between. CDR3 amino acids: CASSPPGNGYNEQFF. The CDR3 DNA reads TGTGCCAGCTCACCACCGGGGAACGGGTACAATGAGCAGTTCTTC.

This clonotype was detected a few times. V and J are TRBV20-1 and TRBJ2-3; maybe TRBD2 (5 bases). This CDR3 spans 15 amino acids. Trimming shortened V by 3 bases and J by 2 bases, and 15 bases separated the two germline ends. CDR1 is DFQATT, CDR2 SNEGSKA, per germline (reference sequence). The CDR3 coding sequence is TGCAGTGCTAGCCGGGTGGGAGCCTTCACAGATACGCAGTATTTT. Protein product: CSASRVGAFTDTQYF.

This clonotype has a count of ten or more. CDR3 loop: CASSLGPSDGYEQYF. For the CDR3, the DNA is TGTGCCAGCAGCCTAGGACCTAGCGACGGTTACGAGCAGTACTTC. The chain uses TRBV6-5 and TRBJ2-7, with D perhaps TRBD2 (6 bases). Germline V lookup: CDR1 MNHEY, CDR2 SVGAGI. The CDR3 is 15 residues long. V was clipped by 6 bases and J by 4 bases, with 19 bases between them.

The table lists this clonotype with a few counts. V and J are TRBV7-9 and TRBJ1-5; no firm D call. Germline V gene lookup returns CDR1 SEHNR and CDR2 FQNEAQ (reference sequence). V dropped 5 bases and J dropped 3 bases, with 14 bases sitting between them. CDR3 size: 15 residues. The CDR3 reads CASSLGYGVNQPQHF. CDR3 nucleotide sequence: TGTGCCAGCAGCCTAGGCTACGGGGTCAATCAGCCCCAGCATTTT.

This clonotype turned up a few times. This chain links TRBV20-1 with TRBJ2-7; possibly TRBD2 for D (6 bases). Germline lookup yields CDR1 DFQATT and CDR2 SNEGSKA (reference sequence). The CDR3 loop spans 17 amino acids. Trimming left V 4 bases short and J 0 bases short, with 22 bases between. The CDR3 DNA follows: TGCAGTGCTACAGACGGGGCGCGGGATTTTTTCTCCTACGAGCAGTACTTC. It yields the protein CSATDGARDFFSYEQYF.

This clonotype was picked up many times. This chain connects TRBV5-1 to TRBJ2-1; the match to TRBD2 covers 7 bases. Looked up from germline, CDR1 is SGHRS and CDR2 is YFSETQ. This CDR3 comprises 15 residues. With V trimmed by 6 bases and J by 3 bases, 9 bases remained unmatched. The CDR3 bases are TGCGCCAGCACCCGGGGAGGGGTGAACTACAATGAGCAGTTCTTC. Protein product: CASTRGGVNYNEQFF. The full variable domain, rest sourced from reference TRBV5-1 and TRBJ2-1, is KAGVTQTPRYLIKTRGQQVTLSCSPISGHRSVSWYQQTPGQGLQFLFEYFSETQRNKGNFPGRFSGRQFSNSRSEMNVSTLELGDSALYLCASTRGGVNYNEQFFGPGTRLTVL.

This chain links TRBV20-1 with TRBJ2-7, with 8 bases aligning to TRBD1. The J segment lost 3 bases and the V segment lost 5 bases, leaving 6 bases of the junction unmatched. The germline V gene encodes CDR1 DFQATT and CDR2 SNEGSKA (reference sequence). The CDR3 length is 13 residues. The DNA for the CDR3 is TGCAGTGCTCCTCCCGGACAGGGCTACGAGCAGTACTTC. This gives the protein CSAPPGQGYEQYF.

There are a few counts of this clonotype. The chain uses TRBV20-1 and TRBJ1-2; 7 bases line up with TRBD1. Per the germline V gene, CDR1 is DFQATT and CDR2 is SNEGSKA (reference sequence). The V and J ends lost 6 bases and 4 bases, in that order; junction bases with no gene match: 11. The CDR3 runs to 14 residues. This chain's CDR3 is CSALGNDRAYGYTF. The CDR3 DNA sequence: TGCAGTGCCCTGGGGAACGACAGGGCCTATGGCTACACCTTC.

The rearrangement uses TRBV6-2 or TRBV6-3 and TRBJ1-6; 10 bases align to TRBD1. Germline lookup yields CDR1 MNHEY and CDR2 SVGEGT. Trimming cost V 2 bases and J 7 bases; bases outside gene matches: 14. The CDR3 extends over 19 amino acids. CDR3 loop: CASSYIETGGILRNSPLHF. In nucleotides, the CDR3 is TGTGCCAGCAGTTACATTGAGACAGGGGGCATCCTGCGGAATTCACCCCTCCACTTT.

This clonotype was recorded once. V gene TRBV29-1 combines with J gene TRBJ2-1, with a tentative D call TRBD1 (6 bases). CDR1 is SQVTM and CDR2 is ANQGSEA in the germline V gene. This CDR3 is 13 amino acids long. The V end lost 8 bases, the J end lost 6 bases, and 17 bases lay between the germline ends. The CDR3 spells CSSNRDIVNEQFF. DNA for the CDR3: TGCAGCTCAAACCGGGACATCGTCAATGAGCAGTTCTTC.